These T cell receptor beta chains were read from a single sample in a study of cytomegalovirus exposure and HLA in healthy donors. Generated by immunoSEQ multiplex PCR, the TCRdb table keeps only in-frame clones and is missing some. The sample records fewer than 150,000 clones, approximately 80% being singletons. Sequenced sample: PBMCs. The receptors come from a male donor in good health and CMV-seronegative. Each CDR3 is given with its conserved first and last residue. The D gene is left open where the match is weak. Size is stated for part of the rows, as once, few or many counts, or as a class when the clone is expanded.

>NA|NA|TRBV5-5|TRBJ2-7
CASSLGYTGEQYF
TGTGCCAGCAGCTTGGGCTATACGGGCGAGCAGTACTTC
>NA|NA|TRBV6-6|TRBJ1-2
CASSPGGFNYGYTF
TGTGCCAGCAGCCCCGGAGGTTTTAACTATGGCTACACCTTC
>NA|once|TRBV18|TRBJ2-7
CASSPQRPGLSPYEQYF
TGTGCCAGCTCACCCCAGAGGCCGGGACTGAGTCCCTACGAGCAGTACTTC
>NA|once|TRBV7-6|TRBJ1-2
CASSLGSTANYGYTF
TGTGCCAGCAGCTTAGGTTCGACAGCTAACTATGGCTACACCTTC
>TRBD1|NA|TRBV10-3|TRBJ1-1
CAIRTGTGGGTEAFF
TGTGCCATCAGAACCGGGACAGGGGGCGGCACTGAAGCTTTCTTT
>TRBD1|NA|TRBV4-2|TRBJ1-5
CASSQDWGTASQPQHF
TGTGCCAGCAGCCAAGATTGGGGGACAGCAAGTCAGCCCCAGCATTTT
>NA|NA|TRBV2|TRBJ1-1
CASSGDINTEAFF
TGTGCCAGCAGTGGGGACATCAACACTGAAGCTTTCTTT
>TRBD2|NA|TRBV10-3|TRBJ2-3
CAISGAGDTDTQYF
TGTGCCATCAGTGGTGCGGGGGACACAGATACGCAGTATTTT
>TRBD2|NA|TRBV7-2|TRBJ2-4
CASSLWGGKNIQYF
TGTGCCAGCAGCCTGTGGGGGGGCAAAAACATTCAGTACTTC
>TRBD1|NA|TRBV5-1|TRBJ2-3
CASSVGTGISDTQYF
TGCGCCAGCAGCGTCGGGACAGGGATCTCAGATACGCAGTATTTT
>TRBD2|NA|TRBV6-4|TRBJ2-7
CASSDVGGEAGGPYEQYF
TGTGCCAGCAGTGACGTAGGGGGGGAAGCGGGGGGGCCTTACGAGCAGTACTTC
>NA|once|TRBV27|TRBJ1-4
CASRSIRGNEKLFF
TGTGCCAGCAGGTCAATCAGGGGTAATGAAAAACTGTTTTTT
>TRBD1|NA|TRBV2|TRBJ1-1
CASTIQGSPLEAFF
TGTGCCAGCACGATACAGGGGAGCCCCCTTGAAGCTTTCTTT
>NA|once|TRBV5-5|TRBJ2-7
CASGLSARVDEQYF
TGTGCCAGCGGACTCTCGGCGAGAGTGGACGAGCAGTACTTC
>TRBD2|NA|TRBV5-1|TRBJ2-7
CASSLTSGGSYEQYF
TGCGCCAGCAGCTTGACTAGCGGGGGCTCCTACGAGCAGTACTTC
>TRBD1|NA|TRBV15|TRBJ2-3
CATSAGDSLSTDTQYF
TGTGCCACCAGCGCCGGGGACAGTTTGAGCACAGATACGCAGTATTTT
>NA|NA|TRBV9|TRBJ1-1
CASSPQGMGEGNTEAFF
TGTGCCAGCAGCCCCCAGGGGATGGGGGAGGGGAACACTGAAGCTTTCTTT
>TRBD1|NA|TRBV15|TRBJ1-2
CATSYRGAGYYGYTF
TGTGCCACCAGCTACAGGGGCGCGGGCTACTATGGCTACACCTTC
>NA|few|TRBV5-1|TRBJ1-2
CASSPDATGSGYTF
TGCGCCAGCAGCCCTGACGCCACCGGGAGTGGCTACACCTTC
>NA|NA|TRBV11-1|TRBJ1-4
CASSLRPSREKLFF
TGTGCCAGCAGCTTACGTCCGTCTAGGGAAAAACTGTTTTTT
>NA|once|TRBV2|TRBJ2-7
CASSERVEQYF
TGTGCCAGCAGTGAACGAGTGGAGCAGTACTTC
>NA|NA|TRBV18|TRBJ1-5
CASSPIEGQPQHF
TGTGCCAGCTCACCGATAGAGGGTCAGCCCCAGCATTTT
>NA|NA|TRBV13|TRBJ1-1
CASSFGGRDTEAFF
TGTGCCAGCAGCTTCGGAGGGAGGGACACTGAAGCTTTCTTT
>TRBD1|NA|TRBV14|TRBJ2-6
CASSQSQGGWANVLTF
TGTGCCAGCAGCCAATCACAAGGGGGCTGGGCCAACGTCCTGACTTTC
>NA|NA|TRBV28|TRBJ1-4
CASSSQGLTNEKLFF
TGTGCCAGCAGTTCCCAGGGATTAACTAATGAAAAACTGTTTTTT
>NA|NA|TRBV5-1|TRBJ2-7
CASSLDAGFEQYF
TGCGCCAGCAGCTTGGACGCAGGGTTCGAGCAGTACTTC
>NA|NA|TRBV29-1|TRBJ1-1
CSAPTSERGAFF
TGCAGCGCGCCAACGAGCGAAAGGGGAGCTTTCTTT
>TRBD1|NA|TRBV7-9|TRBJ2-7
CASSLLLGQGRDEQYF
TGTGCCAGCAGCTTGCTACTGGGACAGGGTCGCGACGAGCAGTACTTC
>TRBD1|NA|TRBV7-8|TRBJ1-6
CASKPGTGNSPLHF
TGTGCCAGCAAGCCCGGGACAGGGAATTCACCCCTCCACTTT
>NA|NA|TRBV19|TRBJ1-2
CASSLLGRDYGYTF
TGTGCCAGTAGTCTCTTGGGCAGGGACTATGGCTACACCTTC
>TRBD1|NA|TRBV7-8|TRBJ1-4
CASSSGQGGKLFF
TGTGCCAGCAGCTCAGGACAGGGTGGGAAACTGTTTTTT
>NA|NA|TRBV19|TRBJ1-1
CASSDRNPFF
TGTGCCAGTAGTGACAGGAACCCTTTCTTT
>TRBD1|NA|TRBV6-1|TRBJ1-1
CASSTGGSGNTEAFF
TGTGCCAGCAGCACAGGGGGAAGCGGGAACACTGAAGCTTTCTTT
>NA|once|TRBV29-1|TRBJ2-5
CSVVLIRGAQYF
TGCAGCGTTGTACTTATCCGCGGGGCCCAGTACTTC
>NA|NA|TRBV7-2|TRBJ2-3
CASSRSGTDTQYF
TGTGCCAGCAGCCGTAGCGGCACAGATACGCAGTATTTT
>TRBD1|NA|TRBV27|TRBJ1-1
CASSLVSTGEAFF
TGTGCCAGCAGTTTAGTGTCGACAGGGGAAGCTTTCTTT
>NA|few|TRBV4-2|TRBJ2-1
CASSQVGTRGEQFF
TGTGCCAGCAGCCAAGTGGGGACAAGGGGTGAGCAGTTCTTC
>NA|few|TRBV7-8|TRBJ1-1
CASSLTVNTEAFF
TGTGCCAGCAGCTTGACAGTGAACACTGAAGCTTTCTTT
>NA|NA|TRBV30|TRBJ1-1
CAWSFGVRSTEAFF
TGTGCCTGGAGTTTCGGGGTAAGGAGCACTGAAGCTTTCTTT
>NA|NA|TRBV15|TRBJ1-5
CATSRFSGGVQPQHF
TGTGCCACCAGCAGGTTCTCGGGGGGCGTGCAGCCCCAGCATTTT
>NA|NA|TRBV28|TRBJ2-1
CASSLGGGAANEQFF
TGTGCCAGCAGTTTGGGTGGGGGGGCAGCGAATGAGCAGTTCTTC
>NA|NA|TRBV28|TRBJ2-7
CASSLTGYEQYF
TGTGCCAGCAGTCTTACAGGGTACGAGCAGTACTTC